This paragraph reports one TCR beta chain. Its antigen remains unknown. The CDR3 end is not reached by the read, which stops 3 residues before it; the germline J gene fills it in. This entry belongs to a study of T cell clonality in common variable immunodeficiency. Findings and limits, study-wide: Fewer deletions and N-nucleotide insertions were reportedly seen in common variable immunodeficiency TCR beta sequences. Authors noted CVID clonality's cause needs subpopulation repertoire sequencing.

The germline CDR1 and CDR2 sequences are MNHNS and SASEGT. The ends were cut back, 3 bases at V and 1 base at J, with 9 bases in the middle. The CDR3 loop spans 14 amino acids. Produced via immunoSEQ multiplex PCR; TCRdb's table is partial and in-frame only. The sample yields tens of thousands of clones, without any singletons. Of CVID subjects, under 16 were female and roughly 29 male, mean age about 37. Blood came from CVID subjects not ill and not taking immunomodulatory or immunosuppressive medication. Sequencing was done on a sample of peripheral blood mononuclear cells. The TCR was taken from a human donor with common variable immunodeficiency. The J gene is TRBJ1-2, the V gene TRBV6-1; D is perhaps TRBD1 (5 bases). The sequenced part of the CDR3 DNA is TGTGCCAGCAGTGACAGGGTTGTTAACTATGGC. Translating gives CASSDRVVNYG. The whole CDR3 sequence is CASSDRVVNYGYTF.